The text below deals with one T cell receptor (beta chain). Generated by immunoSEQ multiplex PCR, the TCRdb table keeps only in-frame clones and is missing some. The sample includes some 10,000 clones, 75% to 85% seen only once; the top ten take about 4.5%. This specimen comes from a study of tumor T cells in aggressive B-cell lymphoma. The length of the CDR3 is 13 residues. Looked up from germline, CDR1 is LNHDA and CDR2 is SQIVND (reference sequence). This chain uses TRBV19 with TRBJ2-5; 7 bases are a match to TRBD2. The DNA end is more similar to TRBJ2-7, so the J call may be wrong. Sequencing input: tumor tissue. The source is an adult with diffuse large B cell lymphoma. CDR3 amino acids: CASSRGLAYEQYF. For the CDR3, the DNA is TGTGCCAGTAGCCGTGGACTAGCCTACGAGCAGTACTTC.